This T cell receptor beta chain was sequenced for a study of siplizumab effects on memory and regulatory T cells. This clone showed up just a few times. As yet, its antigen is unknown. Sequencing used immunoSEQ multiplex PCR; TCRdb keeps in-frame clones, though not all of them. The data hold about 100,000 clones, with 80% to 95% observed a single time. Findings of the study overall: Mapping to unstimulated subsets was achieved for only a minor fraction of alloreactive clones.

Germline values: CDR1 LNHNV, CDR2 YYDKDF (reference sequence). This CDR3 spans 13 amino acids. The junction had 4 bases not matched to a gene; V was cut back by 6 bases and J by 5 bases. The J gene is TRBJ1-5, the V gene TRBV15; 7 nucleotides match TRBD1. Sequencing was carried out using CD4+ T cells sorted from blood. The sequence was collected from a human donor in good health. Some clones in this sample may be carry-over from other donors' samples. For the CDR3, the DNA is TGTGCCACCAGAGACAGGGCTTATCAGCCCCAGCATTTT. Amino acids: CATRDRAYQPQHF. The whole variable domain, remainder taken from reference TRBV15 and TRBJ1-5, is DAMVIQNPRYQVTQFGKPVTLSCSQTLNHNVMYWYQQKSSQAPKLLFHYYDKDFNNEADTPDNFQSRRPNTSFCFLDIRSPGLGDTAMYLCATRDRAYQPQHFGDGTRLSIL.